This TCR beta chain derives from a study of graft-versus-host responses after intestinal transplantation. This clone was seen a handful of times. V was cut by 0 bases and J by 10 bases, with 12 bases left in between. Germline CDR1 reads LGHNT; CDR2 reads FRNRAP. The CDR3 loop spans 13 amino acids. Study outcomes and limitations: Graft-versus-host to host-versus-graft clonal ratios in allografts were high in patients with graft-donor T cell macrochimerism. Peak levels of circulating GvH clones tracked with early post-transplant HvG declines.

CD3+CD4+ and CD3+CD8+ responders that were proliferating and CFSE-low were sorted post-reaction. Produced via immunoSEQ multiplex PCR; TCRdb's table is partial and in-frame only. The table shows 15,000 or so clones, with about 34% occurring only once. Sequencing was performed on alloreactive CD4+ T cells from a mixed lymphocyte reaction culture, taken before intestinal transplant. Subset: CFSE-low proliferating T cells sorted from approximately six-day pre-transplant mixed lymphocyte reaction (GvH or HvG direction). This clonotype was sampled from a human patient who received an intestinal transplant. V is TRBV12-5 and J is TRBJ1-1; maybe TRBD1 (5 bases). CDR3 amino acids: CASGLVSRDGAFF. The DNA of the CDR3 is TGTGCTAGTGGTTTGGTTAGTAGGGACGGAGCTTTCTTT.